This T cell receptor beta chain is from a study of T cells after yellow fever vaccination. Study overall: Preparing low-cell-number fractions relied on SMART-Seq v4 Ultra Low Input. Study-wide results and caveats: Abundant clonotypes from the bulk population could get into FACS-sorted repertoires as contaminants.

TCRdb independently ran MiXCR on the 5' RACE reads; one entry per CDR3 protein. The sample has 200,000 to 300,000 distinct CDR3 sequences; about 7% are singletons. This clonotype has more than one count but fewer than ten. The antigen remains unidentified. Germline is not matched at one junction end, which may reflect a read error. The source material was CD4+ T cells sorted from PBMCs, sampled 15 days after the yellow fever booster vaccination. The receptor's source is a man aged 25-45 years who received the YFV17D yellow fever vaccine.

The CDR3 here is CASSNSQGLVGYTF. The CDR3 nucleotides are TGTGCCAGCAGTAACTCACAGGGGCTGGTTGGCTACACCTTC. This chain joins TRBV6-5 and TRBJ1-2; 7 bases are shared with TRBD1. Germline CDR1 MNHEY, CDR2 SVGAGI. This CDR3 is 14 amino acids long.